The 26 T cell receptor beta chains below all came from one sample that was sequenced in a study of blood T cells in healthy people across ages. Through a sample-barcoded 5' primer and a J-beta primer mix, a second PCR was run for roughly 7 to 11 cycles. TCRdb fed the 5' RACE reads into MiXCR, producing one record per CDR3 protein. The data hold about 1.6 million distinct CDR3 sequences, with roughly 32% observed a single time. Sample: blood. These TCRs come from a woman in her thirties in good health.

V is TRBV20-1 and J is TRBJ1-1; no reliable D call. Germline assignment: CDR1 DFQATT and CDR2 SNEGSKA (reference sequence). Trimming cost V 0 bases and J 8 bases, with 13 bases left between them. The CDR3 runs to 13 residues. Here the CDR3 reads CSARDRPDIEAFF. The DNA for the CDR3 is TGCAGTGCTAGAGATCGCCCCGACATAGAAGCTTTCTTT.

This clonotype was detected only a few times. V usage is TRBV6-5 and J usage is TRBJ2-2, with TRBD1 matching 8 bases. The CDR3 loop spans 13 amino acids. CDR1 is MNHEY, CDR2 SVGAGI, per germline. The V segment lost 5 bases and the J segment 9 bases; nucleotides outside the gene matches: 5. CDR3 sequence reads: CASSTAGGWELFF. CDR3 sequence (DNA): TGTGCCAGCAGTACCGCAGGGGGCTGGGAGCTGTTTTTT.

J is TRBJ1-5 and V is TRBV20-1; TRBD1 agrees at 7 bases. Looked up from germline, CDR1 is DFQATT and CDR2 is SNEGSKA (reference sequence). J lost 1 base, V lost 3 bases, and 12 bases had no gene match. The CDR3 runs to 17 residues. The CDR3 coding sequence is TGCAGTGCTAGGTTAGCAGGGGGGCGAGGAAGCAATCAGCCCCAGCATTTT. This encodes CSARLAGGRGSNQPQHF.

V gene TRBV29-1 combines with J gene TRBJ2-7, with 14 nucleotides matching TRBD2. The CDR3 runs to 15 residues. Trimming cost V 2 bases and J 2 bases; bases outside gene matches: 2. CDR1 and CDR2 from the germline V gene are SQVTM and ANQGSEA. The CDR3 here is CSVERLAGGPYEQYF. The DNA of the CDR3 is TGCAGCGTTGAAAGACTAGCGGGAGGGCCCTACGAGCAGTACTTC.

The gene calls are TRBV4-1 and TRBJ1-5, with D possibly TRBD1 on 5 matching bases. The CDR3 contains 17 residues. V lost 2 bases and J lost 1, with 15 bases in between. The germline CDR1 and CDR2 sequences are MGHRA and YSYEKL. The CDR3 DNA reads TGCGCCAGCAGCCAATACCCGGGACCACAGAGCAATCAGCCCCAGCATTTT. Its translation: CASSQYPGPQSNQPQHF.

The chain joins TRBV3-1 to TRBJ2-2, with 11 nucleotides matching TRBD2. The germline V gene has CDR1 LGHDT and CDR2 YNNKEL (reference sequence). CDR3 size: 17 residues. J lost 6 bases, V lost 5 bases, and 11 bases had no gene match. Here the CDR3 DNA reads TGTGCCAGCAGCTCCAAGGAGCTAGCGGGGGGCCCCGGGGAGCTGTTTTTT. It is translated as CASSSKELAGGPGELFF.

This clonotype turned up a few times. V is TRBV12-3 or TRBV12-4 and J is TRBJ2-4; maybe TRBD2 (5 bases). This CDR3 region has 14 residues. V was trimmed by 3 bases and J by 0 bases, leaving 6 bases between them. CDR3 sequence: CASSFGEAKNIQYF. The CDR3 DNA reads TGTGCCAGCAGTTTCGGGGAAGCCAAAAACATTCAGTACTTC.

This clonotype was counted a single time. This sequence may be a read error, since a much larger clone differs from it by one base. The J gene is TRBJ2-7, the V gene TRBV11-2, with D maybe TRBD2 (6 bases). The J call may be wrong; the DNA end is better matched by TRBJ2-5. Per germline, CDR1 SGHAT and CDR2 FQNNGV. This CDR3 spans 15 amino acids. CDR3 bases: TGTGCCAGCAGCAACTGGGACTCCGCGGCAGAGACCCAGTACTTC. Protein: CASSNWDSAAETQYF.

This clonotype was observed a few times. The chain has TRBV20-1 and TRBJ1-5; no clear D gene. This CDR3 is built from 15 residues. Trimming stripped 3 bases from V and 0 bases from J, with 12 bases between. Per germline, CDR1 DFQATT and CDR2 SNEGSKA (reference sequence). The CDR3 loop reads CSASTSDNSNQPQHF. In nucleotides, the CDR3 is TGCAGTGCTAGTACGTCAGATAATAGCAATCAGCCCCAGCATTTT.

This chain connects TRBV27 to TRBJ2-3; D tentatively fits TRBD1 or TRBD2 (5 bases each). The V end lost 3 bases, the J end lost 2 bases, and 12 bases lay between the germline ends. Germline V gives CDR1 MNHEY, CDR2 SMNVEV (reference sequence). The CDR3 sequence is 15 residues long. In nucleotides, the CDR3 is TGTGCCAGCAGTTTCGAGGGGAAGGTCACAGATACGCAGTATTTT. This sequence encodes CASSFEGKVTDTQYF.

This clonotype has at least ten counts. This rearrangement joins TRBV6-5 to TRBJ2-1, with D uncertain. Germline CDR1 reads MNHEY; CDR2 reads SVGAGI. Trimming pared 3 bases from V and 6 bases from J, leaving 12 bases between. This CDR3 comprises 14 residues. The chain's CDR3 is CASSYPGRSNEQFF. The CDR3 nucleotides read TGTGCCAGCAGTTATCCGGGCAGGTCCAATGAGCAGTTCTTC.

Worth noting for this clonotype: The conserved phenylalanine or tryptophan is not found at the CDR3 terminus, so this likely reflects a read error. The rearrangement uses TRBV7-9 and TRBJ2-1; 8 nucleotides match TRBD2. Unmatched junction bases numbered 3, after V lost 0 bases and J lost 5 bases. The germline V gene encodes CDR1 SEHNR and CDR2 FQNEAQ (reference sequence). The CDR3 runs to 15 residues. In nucleotides, the CDR3 is TGTGCCAGCAGCTTAGCAACTAGCGGCAACAATGAGCAGTTCGTC. Translation: CASSLATSGNNEQFV.

V and J are TRBV2 and TRBJ1-2; 9 positions agree with TRBD1. CDR1 and CDR2 (germline): SNHLY, FYNNEI. The V gene end was trimmed by 5 bases and the J gene end by 4 bases; junction bases not matched to a gene: 5. CDR3 length: 14 amino acids. In DNA, the CDR3 is TGTGCCAGCAGTCGGGACAGGGAGATCTATGGCTACACCTTC. Its protein product is CASSRDREIYGYTF.

This clonotype showed up just once. V is TRBV6-1 and J is TRBJ2-1, with TRBD1 matching 10 bases. The CDR3 is made up of 15 amino acids. Germline CDR1 and CDR2: MNHNS and SASEGT. Trimming removed 5 bases from V and 10 bases from J; junction bases left unmatched: 11. CDR3 nucleotides: TGTGCCAGCAGTCTCCGGGACAGGGGCAGGTTCGAGCAGTTCTTC. Its protein is CASSLRDRGRFEQFF.

V usage is TRBV6-5 and J usage is TRBJ2-7, with D perhaps assigned TRBD1 or TRBD2 (5 bases each). CDR1 and CDR2 from the germline V gene are MNHEY and SVGAGI. Trimming cost V 0 bases and J 4 bases, with 16 bases left between them. CDR3 length: 16 amino acids. The CDR3 DNA sequence: TGTGCCAGCAGTTACTCTTACGCAGGGAGCGCTTACGAGCAGTACTTC. Encoded protein: CASSYSYAGSAYEQYF.

This chain connects TRBV6-5 to TRBJ1-1; no clear D gene. The CDR3 is 14 amino acids. V lost 2 bases and J 0 bases, leaving 7 bases between the germline ends. CDR1 MNHEY and CDR2 SVGAGI come from the germline V gene. The CDR3 sequence is CASSYGKVNTEAFF. Written as DNA, the CDR3 is TGTGCCAGCAGTTACGGGAAGGTGAACACTGAAGCTTTCTTT.

This rearrangement joins TRBV10-3 to TRBJ2-1; D is unclear. CDR1 ENHRY and CDR2 SYGVKD come from the germline V gene. The CDR3 has 12 residues. V lost 3 bases, J lost 7 bases, and 7 bases lay in between. The CDR3 DNA is TGTGCCATCAGTGAAGGGTTAAATGAGCAGTTCTTC. Translating it yields CAISEGLNEQFF.

This chain connects TRBV6-1 to TRBJ2-7; 8 bases are shared with TRBD2. The length of the CDR3 is 15 residues. V dropped 1 base and J dropped 5; count of bases not matched to a gene: 7. Per germline, CDR1 MNHNS and CDR2 SASEGT. The CDR3 reads CASSEDRTSFNEQYF. The CDR3, as DNA: TGTGCCAGCAGTGAAGACAGGACTAGCTTCAACGAGCAGTACTTC.

This clonotype came up many times. The V gene is TRBV20-1, the J gene TRBJ2-3, with TRBD2 as a possible D gene (6 bases). Trimming left V 7 bases short and J 5 bases short, with 13 bases between. The CDR3 spans 12 residues. Germline loops: CDR1 DFQATT, CDR2 SNEGSKA (reference sequence). This chain's CDR3 is CSGAGSGDTQYF. In DNA, the CDR3 is TGCAGTGGCGCGGGGTCAGGAGATACGCAGTATTTT.

This clonotype was seen more than once but under ten times. The chain recombines TRBV20-1 with TRBJ2-7, with a possible D match to TRBD1 (5 bases). Trimming pared 0 bases from V and 0 bases from J, leaving 12 bases between. Per the germline V gene, CDR1 is DFQATT and CDR2 is SNEGSKA (reference sequence). CDR3 size: 15 residues. CDR3 DNA sequence: TGCAGTGCTAGAGATCCCAGGGTGGGCTCCTACGAGCAGTACTTC. It yields the protein CSARDPRVGSYEQYF.

In its sample, this clonotype was seen many times. The gene calls are TRBV29-1 and TRBJ2-3; 11 bases match TRBD2. This CDR3 contains 16 residues. From germline, CDR1 is SQVTM and CDR2 ANQGSEA. J was trimmed by 1 base and V by 6 bases; bases with no gene match: 9. Here the CDR3 DNA reads TGCAGCGTGGGGGGACTAGCGGAGGGGGGCACAGATACGCAGTATTTT. As protein: CSVGGLAEGGTDTQYF.

The chain uses TRBV14 and TRBJ2-7, with TRBD2 as a possible D gene (6 bases). CDR1 and CDR2 from the germline V gene are SGHDN and FVKESK. V was pared by 0 bases and J by 5 bases, with 17 bases between. The CDR3 extends over 16 amino acids. The CDR3 is CASSQEGGGKVHEQYF. As DNA, the CDR3 is TGTGCCAGCAGCCAAGAAGGAGGCGGGAAGGTCCACGAGCAGTACTTC.

The table lists this clonotype with a few counts. The chain is built from TRBV4-2 and TRBJ1-5, with D hard to call. The V end lost 4 bases, the J end lost 6 bases, and 13 bases lay between the germline ends. The CDR3 sequence is 14 residues long. Germline CDR1 is LGHNA and CDR2 is YNFKEQ. CDR3 amino acids: CASSPDLRGQPQHF. CDR3 coding DNA: TGTGCCAGCAGCCCAGATCTGAGAGGTCAGCCCCAGCATTTT.

This clonotype was counted a few times. The CDR3 reads CASSSKTSNTEAFF. CDR3 bases: TGTGCCAGCAGTTCCAAAACAAGTAACACTGAAGCTTTCTTT. The rearrangement uses TRBV28 and TRBJ1-1, with no clear D. The CDR3 totals 14 residues. Germline V gives CDR1 MDHEN, CDR2 SYDVKM. V was cut by 4 bases and J by 2 bases, with 11 bases left in between. Full variable domain (rest looked up from reference TRBV28 and TRBJ1-1): DVKVTQSSRYLVKRTGEKVFLECVQDMDHENMFWYRQDPGLGLRLIYFSYDVKMKEKGDIPEGYSVSREKKERFSLILESASTNQTSMYLCASSSKTSNTEAFFGQGTRLTVV.

The rearrangement links TRBV7-9 to TRBJ1-1, with D perhaps TRBD1 (5 bases). Trimming took off 5 bases at V and 2 bases at J, with 15 bases between the two ends. CDR1 is SEHNR, CDR2 FQNEAQ, per germline (reference sequence). The CDR3 consists of 15 residues. The CDR3 nucleotides read TGTGCCAGCAGCCAAAGTTGGGGGGACAACACTGAAGCTTTCTTT. Its translation: CASSQSWGDNTEAFF.

This clonotype turned up a few times. The chain couples TRBV30 to TRBJ1-2, with 10 bases that match TRBD1. CDR3 length equals 13 residues. Germline trimming cut 1 base from V and 8 bases from J; bases unmatched to any gene: 4. Germline V gives CDR1 GTSNPN, CDR2 SVGIG (reference sequence). The CDR3 sequence: CAWSARDRGGYTF. The DNA of the CDR3 is TGTGCCTGGAGTGCCCGGGACAGGGGCGGCTACACCTTC.